This T cell receptor (beta chain) was retrieved from a study of blood T cell repertoires in COVID-19. Background on the study: Acute-phase and convalescent COVID-19 samples originated in the United States, Italy and Spain. Sources were T cells, B-cell-depleted T cells, or PBMCs; the material itself was cDNA or gDNA.

In the original analysis: Reference gene primer amplification gave nucleated cell count estimates. Libraries were prepared by immunoSEQ multiplex PCR; TCRdb keeps only in-frame clonotypes and omits some of them. The D gene and trimming were derived from the DNA, and the V and J assignments and clone size from that table. The profile covers roughly 70,000 clones, with approximately 90% appearing a single time and about 6.4% taken by the ten largest. Trimming took 0 bases from V and 1 from J, leaving 10 bases between them. This CDR3 is 15 amino acids long. Germline V CDR1 and CDR2: SGHRS, YFSETQ. This clonotype was sampled from a woman in her sixties or seventies with acute or convalescent COVID-19. The sequenced sample was peripheral blood. This rearrangement joins TRBV5-1 to TRBJ2-5; D remains ambiguous. In DNA form, the CDR3 reads TGCGCCAGCAGCTTGGGCGGTCAAAGCCAAGAGACCCAGTACTTC. Residues: CASSLGGQSQETQYF. Looking up the rest from reference TRBV5-1 and TRBJ2-5 gives the full variable domain: KAGVTQTPRYLIKTRGQQVTLSCSPISGHRSVSWYQQTPGQGLQFLFEYFSETQRNKGNFPGRFSGRQFSNSRSEMNVSTLELGDSALYLCASSLGGQSQETQYFGPGTRLLVL.